The 24 T cell receptor beta chains reported below all come from one sample, sequenced in a study of control samples from healthy donors and cancer patients. Profiled with immunoSEQ multiplex PCR; TCRdb holds only in-frame clones, not every one. The sample shows 100,000 to 120,000 clones, around 87% of them seen only once. The sample comprised PBMCs. Receptors originate from a woman aged 55-70 years with lung cancer.

This clone was seen a single time. V usage is TRBV24-1 and J usage is TRBJ2-7, with D perhaps TRBD2 (7 bases). CDR1 and CDR2 from the germline V gene are KGHDR and SFDVKD. The CDR3 extends over 16 amino acids. Trimming left V 8 bases short and J 3 bases short, with 22 bases between. In DNA form, the CDR3 reads TGTGCCACCAACATCACCGGGGGGCGCTGCGTCTACGAGCAGTACTTC. The encoded protein is CATNITGGRCVYEQYF.

The rearrangement joins TRBV14 to TRBJ1-3; no definite D call. This CDR3 is 13 amino acids long. V lost 1 base and J 5 bases, leaving 6 bases between the germline ends. In germline, CDR1 is SGHDN, CDR2 FVKESK. The CDR3 here is CASSQGGRNTIYF. CDR3 sequence (DNA): TGTGCCAGCAGCCAAGGAGGGCGAAACACCATATATTTT.

The chain employs TRBV9 and TRBJ2-2; TRBD2 is a possible D gene (5 bases). V was cut by 4 bases and J by 2 bases, with 12 bases left in between. Germline V gives CDR1 SGDLS, CDR2 YYNGEE. This CDR3 spans 15 amino acids. DNA for the CDR3: TGTGCCAGCAGCACAGAGGGCTCCAACACCGGGGAGCTGTTTTTT. It translates to CASSTEGSNTGELFF. The complete variable domain, with remaining parts taken from reference TRBV9 and TRBJ2-2, reads DSGVTQTPKHLITATGQRVTLRCSPRSGDLSVYWYQQSLDQGLQFLIQYYNGEERAKGNILERFSAQQFPDLHSELNLSSLELGDSALYFCASSTEGSNTGELFFGEGSRLTVL.

The V call is TRBV4-2, the J call TRBJ2-1, with D hard to call. V lost 0 bases to trimming and J lost 6 bases, with 9 bases between them. The CDR3 contains 14 residues. CDR1 LGHNA and CDR2 YNFKEQ come from the germline V gene. The CDR3 DNA sequence: TGTGCCAGCAGCCAAGAGACTGGGCGCAATGAGCAGTTCTTC. Protein sequence: CASSQETGRNEQFF.

The genes are TRBV7-9 and TRBJ2-5; TRBD2 might be the D (5 bases). In germline, CDR1 is SEHNR, CDR2 FQNEAQ (reference sequence). The CDR3 loop spans 14 amino acids. CDR3 nucleotide sequence: TGTGCTTCACTGGCATCGGGGTCTCAAGAGACCCAGTACTTC. Its translation: CASLASGSQETQYF.

Regarding this clone: The same CDR3 is also encoded by other DNA sequences in this sample. V gene TRBV19 combines with J gene TRBJ1-2; 7 nucleotides line up with TRBD1. CDR1 and CDR2 (germline): LNHDA, SQIVND (reference sequence). Germline trimming cut 5 bases from V and 2 bases from J; bases unmatched to any gene: 8. CDR3 length: 15 amino acids. CDR3 loop: CASSVRRDSNYGYTF. The CDR3, as DNA: TGTGCCAGTAGTGTCCGCCGGGACAGCAACTATGGCTACACCTTC.

This chain connects TRBV12-5 to TRBJ2-5; 11 nucleotides align to TRBD1. There are 17 residues in the CDR3. Germline V gene lookup returns CDR1 LGHNT and CDR2 FRNRAP. V lost 2 bases to trimming and J lost 4 bases; unmatched junction nucleotides: 9. The CDR3 reads CASGLTPGQGDGETQYF. CDR3 nucleotides: TGTGCTAGTGGTTTGACCCCGGGACAGGGGGATGGAGAGACCCAGTACTTC.

This clone showed up just once. CDR3 in amino acids: CATSSTQADRGYTF. The DNA for the CDR3 is TGTGCCACCAGCAGTACACAGGCTGACCGGGGCTACACCTTC. This rearrangement joins TRBV15 to TRBJ1-2; tentatively, D is TRBD1 (5 bases). Trimming pared 3 bases from V and 8 bases from J, leaving 16 bases between. Germline-derived CDR1 and CDR2 are LNHNV and YYDKDF (reference sequence). The CDR3 runs to 14 residues.

The V gene is TRBV20-1, the J gene TRBJ1-4; the D is unclear. Germline assignment: CDR1 DFQATT and CDR2 SNEGSKA (reference sequence). The CDR3 is 14 residues long. The germline V and J ends were trimmed by 3 bases and 4 bases, with 12 bases remaining between them. In DNA, the CDR3 is TGCAGTGCTAGTGAGGCAGGAGGTAATGAAAAACTGTTTTTT. The encoded protein is CSASEAGGNEKLFF.

This chain connects TRBV19 to TRBJ1-1, with 9 bases that match TRBD1. With V trimmed by 2 bases and J by 5 bases, 3 bases remained unmatched. The CDR3 loop spans 14 amino acids. Germline loops: CDR1 LNHDA, CDR2 SQIVND (reference sequence). The CDR3 region has the DNA TGTGCCAGTAGTATAACAGGGGGCGTTACTGAAGCTTTCTTT. It encodes CASSITGGVTEAFF.

This chain connects TRBV6-1 to TRBJ2-3; 12 nucleotides match TRBD2. The J segment lost 5 bases and the V segment lost 3 bases, leaving 12 bases of the junction unmatched. The CDR3 has 18 residues. Germline V gives CDR1 MNHNS, CDR2 SASEGT. The CDR3 reads CASSEDRRTSGRRDTQYF. The CDR3 DNA reads as TGTGCCAGCAGTGAGGATAGGAGAACTAGCGGGAGGAGAGATACGCAGTATTTT.

The V call is TRBV5-1, the J call TRBJ2-5; a possible D gene is TRBD1 (5 bases). Germline V gene sequence: CDR1 SGHRS, CDR2 YFSETQ. Trimming took 4 bases from V and 5 from J, leaving 12 bases between them. This CDR3 is 13 amino acids long. The CDR3 region has the DNA TGCGCCAGCAGCGCGCAGGGCGATGAGACCCAGTACTTC. It encodes CASSAQGDETQYF.

This chain links TRBV27 with TRBJ1-5; D is perhaps TRBD1 (6 bases). Per the germline V gene, CDR1 is MNHEY and CDR2 is SMNVEV (reference sequence). This CDR3 comprises 15 residues. Trimming stripped 3 bases from V and 2 bases from J, with 11 bases between. The CDR3 loop reads CASSFSGGGNQPQHF. CDR3 DNA: TGTGCCAGCAGTTTCTCGGGGGGCGGCAATCAGCCCCAGCATTTT.

The gene calls are TRBV28 and TRBJ2-1; TRBD1 matches 7 bases. Per germline, CDR1 MDHEN and CDR2 SYDVKM. CDR3 length equals 14 residues. The V gene end was trimmed by 3 bases and the J gene end by 7 bases; junction bases not matched to a gene: 6. The CDR3 reads CASSLGQPKNEQFF. The CDR3 DNA follows: TGTGCCAGCAGTTTGGGACAGCCCAAAAATGAGCAGTTCTTC.

The rearrangement uses TRBV6-5 and TRBJ2-2; weak D call: TRBD1 (6 bases). Germline CDR1 is MNHEY and CDR2 is SVGAGI. V dropped 8 bases and J dropped 1 base, with 11 bases sitting between them. The CDR3 runs 14 residues. The CDR3 DNA follows: TGTGCCAGCGGATTACAGGGGAACACCGGGGAGCTGTTTTTT. The encoded protein is CASGLQGNTGELFF.

J is TRBJ1-2 and V is TRBV6-1; no definite D call. This CDR3 region has 13 residues. V dropped 2 bases and J dropped 5 bases, with 9 bases sitting between them. The germline gives CDR1 MNHNS, CDR2 SASEGT. The CDR3 coding sequence is TGTGCCAGCAGTGAATCCGGGGATTATGGCTACACCTTC. Its translation: CASSESGDYGYTF.

The chain carries TRBV27 and TRBJ1-3; D might be TRBD1 (5 bases). V lost 2 bases and J 9 bases, leaving 11 bases between the germline ends. The CDR3 loop spans 13 amino acids. CDR1 is MNHEY and CDR2 is SMNVEV in the germline V gene (reference sequence). Here the CDR3 reads CASSLKTGGTIYF. For the CDR3, the DNA is TGTGCCAGCAGTTTAAAGACGGGGGGCACCATATATTTT.

This clone appeared once. CDR3 residues: CASSADITPYEQYF. The CDR3 DNA is TGTGCCAGCAGTGCGGACATCACGCCGTACGAGCAGTACTTC. The chain uses TRBV25-1 and TRBJ2-7; D is possibly TRBD1 (5 bases). V was pared by 4 bases and J by 4 bases, with 14 bases between. Germline V gives CDR1 MGHDK, CDR2 SYGVNS. This CDR3 is built from 14 residues.

The V call is TRBV5-5, the J call TRBJ2-7; 10 bases fit TRBD1. The CDR3 spans 18 residues. Germline V gives CDR1 SGHKS, CDR2 YYEKEE (reference sequence). V gave up 4 bases and J gave up 4 bases; unmatched junction bases: 17. The CDR3 spells CASSAAPAPGQGPYEQYF. The CDR3 nucleotides are TGTGCCAGCAGCGCCGCCCCGGCCCCGGGACAGGGGCCTTACGAGCAGTACTTC.

This clone came up once. The chain links TRBV30 to TRBJ1-2; TRBD1 matches at 10 bases. This CDR3 has 14 residues. V shed 1 base and J 7 bases; nucleotides not matched to a gene: 6. The V gene's germline CDR1 is GTSNPN and CDR2 SVGIG (reference sequence). The CDR3 is CAWSAGTGAFGYTF. DNA for the CDR3: TGTGCCTGGAGTGCCGGGACAGGGGCTTTTGGCTACACCTTC.

The chain is built from TRBV29-1 and TRBJ2-7; no clear D gene. The germline gives CDR1 SQVTM, CDR2 ANQGSEA. Between the trimmed V and J ends, which lost 4 bases and 2 bases, there was a span of 6 bases. This CDR3 is built from 11 residues. The CDR3: CSVGGTYEQYF. CDR3 DNA sequence: TGCAGCGTTGGAGGAACCTACGAGCAGTACTTC.

V and J are TRBV23-1 and TRBJ1-5, with 9 bases aligning to TRBD1. TRBV23-1 is labeled an ORF, and its function is uncertain. The CDR3 runs 15 residues. Losses at the gene ends were 1 base for V and 6 bases for J; bases not matched to a gene: 4. The CDR3 coding sequence is TGCGCCAGCAGTCAATGGGGACAGGGTCGTCAGCCCCAGCATTTT. This codes for CASSQWGQGRQPQHF.

This clone was recorded only once. The chain is built from TRBV2 and TRBJ2-2, with D possibly matching TRBD2 (6 bases). V lost 5 bases and J 1 base, leaving 17 bases between the germline ends. CDR1 and CDR2 (germline): SNHLY, FYNNEI. This CDR3 is built from 17 residues. The CDR3 loop reads CASSPITGTGNTGELFF. CDR3 DNA sequence: TGTGCCAGCAGTCCCATTACCGGGACTGGGAACACCGGGGAGCTGTTTTTT.

The CDR3 loop is CASSQDAWGVNYGYTF. Here the CDR3 DNA reads TGTGCCAGCAGCCAAGATGCTTGGGGAGTCAACTATGGCTACACCTTC. V and J are TRBV14 and TRBJ1-2, with D hard to call. V was shortened by 0 bases and J by 2 bases, with 13 bases between the two germline ends. This CDR3 is built from 16 residues. CDR1 and CDR2 from the germline V gene are SGHDN and FVKESK.